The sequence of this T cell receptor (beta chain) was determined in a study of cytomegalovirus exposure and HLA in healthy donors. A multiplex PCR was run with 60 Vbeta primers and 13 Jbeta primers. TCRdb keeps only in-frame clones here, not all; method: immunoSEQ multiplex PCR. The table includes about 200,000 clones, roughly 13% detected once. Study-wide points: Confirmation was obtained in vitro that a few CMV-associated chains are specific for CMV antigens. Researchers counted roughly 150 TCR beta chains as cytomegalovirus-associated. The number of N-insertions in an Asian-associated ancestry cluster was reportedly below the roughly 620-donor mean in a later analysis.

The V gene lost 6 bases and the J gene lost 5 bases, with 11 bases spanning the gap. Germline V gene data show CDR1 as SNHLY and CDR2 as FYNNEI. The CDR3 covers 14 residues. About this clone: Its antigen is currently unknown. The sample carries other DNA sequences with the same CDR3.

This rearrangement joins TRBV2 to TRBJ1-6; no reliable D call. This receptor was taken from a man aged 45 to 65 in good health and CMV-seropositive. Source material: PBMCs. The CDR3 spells CASSGGGHNSPLHF. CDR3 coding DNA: TGTGCCAGCAGCGGAGGTGGACATAATTCACCCCTCCACTTT.